This is a list of T cell receptor beta chains from one sample in a study of cytomegalovirus exposure and HLA in healthy donors. Profiled with immunoSEQ multiplex PCR; TCRdb holds only in-frame clones, not every one. Here the sample spans 150,000 to 200,000 clones, over 80% being singletons. The sequencing sample was made of PBMCs. These TCRs come from a boy aged 2 to 10 in good health and CMV-seronegative. Both conserved end residues are part of each CDR3. Fields, in order: D gene, V gene, clone size, J gene, CDR3 DNA, CDR3 protein. A D gene is named only where the DNA matches it firmly. Only some rows state a clone size, as once, few, many or a class for expanded clones.

D gene: .; V gene: TRBV5-1; clone size: few; J gene: TRBJ1-2; CDR3 DNA: TGCGCCAGCAGCGGCGAGGGATTACCCTATGGCTACACCTTC; CDR3 protein: CASSGEGLPYGYTF
D gene: .; V gene: TRBV15; clone size: .; J gene: TRBJ2-7; CDR3 DNA: TGTGCTACCAGCCGCCGTGCTGGCGGGATAACCTACGAGCAGTACTTC; CDR3 protein: CATSRRAGGITYEQYF
D gene: TRBD2; V gene: TRBV14; clone size: .; J gene: TRBJ2-1; CDR3 DNA: TGTGCCAGCAGTCGTTCACTAGCGGTGGCATACAATGAGCAGTTCTTC; CDR3 protein: CASSRSLAVAYNEQFF
D gene: TRBD1; V gene: TRBV6-1; clone size: .; J gene: TRBJ2-3; CDR3 DNA: TGTGCCAGCAGTGGATTTCCGGGACAGGCCTTCCCAGATACGCAGTATTTT; CDR3 protein: CASSGFPGQAFPDTQYF
D gene: .; V gene: TRBV19; clone size: .; J gene: TRBJ2-1; CDR3 DNA: TGTGCCAGTAGTCCTCAGGTGAGCTCCTACAATGAGCAGTTCTTC; CDR3 protein: CASSPQVSSYNEQFF
D gene: .; V gene: TRBV6-1; clone size: .; J gene: TRBJ1-5; CDR3 DNA: TGTGCCAGCAGTGACCCAACGGACAGTTTCGACAATCAGCCCCAGCATTTT; CDR3 protein: CASSDPTDSFDNQPQHF
D gene: TRBD2; V gene: TRBV7-6; clone size: .; J gene: TRBJ2-1; CDR3 DNA: TGTGCCAGCAGCCCAGGACTAGCGGGGGGGGATGAGCAGTTCTTC; CDR3 protein: CASSPGLAGGDEQFF
D gene: TRBD1; V gene: TRBV7-9; clone size: once; J gene: TRBJ1-2; CDR3 DNA: TGTGCCAGCAGCTTTGACAGGGGGGCCTATGGCTACACCTTC; CDR3 protein: CASSFDRGAYGYTF
D gene: TRBD1; V gene: TRBV5-1; clone size: .; J gene: TRBJ2-1; CDR3 DNA: TGCGCCAGCAGCTTACAGGGGAATGAGCAGTTCTTC; CDR3 protein: CASSLQGNEQFF
D gene: .; V gene: TRBV5-6; clone size: .; J gene: TRBJ1-1; CDR3 DNA: TGTGCCAGCAGCTTACAGGGAAGCCCTGAAGCTTTCTTT; CDR3 protein: CASSLQGSPEAFF
D gene: .; V gene: TRBV10-3; clone size: .; J gene: TRBJ1-2; CDR3 DNA: TGTGCCATCAGCCTCCAGGGGTATGGCTACACCTTC; CDR3 protein: CAISLQGYGYTF
D gene: TRBD1; V gene: TRBV7-9; clone size: .; J gene: TRBJ1-1; CDR3 DNA: TGTGCCAGCAGCCGTAGGACAGGCAGTACTGAAGCTTTCTTT; CDR3 protein: CASSRRTGSTEAFF
D gene: .; V gene: TRBV5-1; clone size: few; J gene: TRBJ1-1; CDR3 DNA: TGCGCCAGCAGCACCTCATCGGGAGGGAGGAACACTGAAGCTTTCTTT; CDR3 protein: CASSTSSGGRNTEAFF
D gene: .; V gene: TRBV20-1; clone size: .; J gene: TRBJ2-5; CDR3 DNA: TGCAGTGCCCCCCGTGAAGAAGAGCAGTACTTC; CDR3 protein: CSAPREEEQYF
D gene: TRBD1; V gene: TRBV7-9; clone size: .; J gene: TRBJ1-1; CDR3 DNA: TGTGCCAGCAGCCCCTCGAACAGGGGTTACACTGAAGCTTTCTTT; CDR3 protein: CASSPSNRGYTEAFF
D gene: TRBD2; V gene: TRBV7-3; clone size: .; J gene: TRBJ2-1; CDR3 DNA: TGTGCCAGCAGCTCGTCCCGTGCTAGCGGGAGTTCCTACAATGAGCAGTTCTTC; CDR3 protein: CASSSSRASGSSYNEQFF
D gene: .; V gene: TRBV7-2; clone size: .; J gene: TRBJ2-7; CDR3 DNA: TGTGCCAGCAGCTCGGACAGATACTACGAGCAGTACTTC; CDR3 protein: CASSSDRYYEQYF
D gene: TRBD2; V gene: TRBV6-5; clone size: .; J gene: TRBJ2-3; CDR3 DNA: TGTGCCAGCAGTTACTTGGCGGGAGGGCCTGCAGATACGCAGTATTTT; CDR3 protein: CASSYLAGGPADTQYF
D gene: TRBD1; V gene: TRBV5-1; clone size: once; J gene: TRBJ1-5; CDR3 DNA: TGCGCCAGCAGTTTCGGGACAGATAGCAATCAGCCCCAGCATTTT; CDR3 protein: CASSFGTDSNQPQHF
D gene: TRBD2; V gene: TRBV2; clone size: .; J gene: TRBJ2-7; CDR3 DNA: TGTGCCAGCAGGGCCATGGTCAGCGGGAGTAACAACGAGCAGTACTTC; CDR3 protein: CASRAMVSGSNNEQYF
D gene: .; V gene: TRBV5-1; clone size: .; J gene: TRBJ1-2; CDR3 DNA: TGCGCCAGCCCCCCGCAGGGCCATGGCTACACCTTC; CDR3 protein: CASPPQGHGYTF
D gene: .; V gene: TRBV11-2; clone size: .; J gene: TRBJ2-7; CDR3 DNA: TGTGCCAGCAGCCCCGATCGCGACGAGCAGTACTTC; CDR3 protein: CASSPDRDEQYF
D gene: TRBD1; V gene: TRBV29-1; clone size: few; J gene: TRBJ2-5; CDR3 DNA: TGCAGCGGGACAGGGGAGTACCAAGAGACCCAGTACTTC; CDR3 protein: CSGTGEYQETQYF
D gene: TRBD2; V gene: TRBV18; clone size: .; J gene: TRBJ2-7; CDR3 DNA: TGTGCCAGCTCACCGGGGACTACCTCCTACGAGCAGTACTTC; CDR3 protein: CASSPGTTSYEQYF
D gene: .; V gene: TRBV5-8; clone size: .; J gene: TRBJ1-5; CDR3 DNA: TGTGCCAGCAGCTCCGGGACAAGCAATCAGCCCCAGCATTTT; CDR3 protein: CASSSGTSNQPQHF
D gene: TRBD1; V gene: TRBV19; clone size: .; J gene: TRBJ2-7; CDR3 DNA: TGTGCCAGTAGTATCACCGGGACAGGGAGATACGAGCAGTACTTC; CDR3 protein: CASSITGTGRYEQYF
D gene: TRBD2; V gene: TRBV7-2; clone size: .; J gene: TRBJ2-7; CDR3 DNA: TGTGCCAGCAGCTTAGTAGCGGGAGGATCCAAATCCTACGAGCAGTACTTC; CDR3 protein: CASSLVAGGSKSYEQYF
D gene: .; V gene: TRBV6-6; clone size: .; J gene: TRBJ1-4; CDR3 DNA: TGTGCCAGCACCCAACCTAACGGAGGCCGTGAAAAACTGTTTTTT; CDR3 protein: CASTQPNGGREKLFF
D gene: .; V gene: TRBV7-6; clone size: .; J gene: TRBJ2-7; CDR3 DNA: TGTGCCAGCAGCGCTACTCCGATAGTCGGCGAGCAGTACTTC; CDR3 protein: CASSATPIVGEQYF
D gene: TRBD1; V gene: TRBV7-2; clone size: .; J gene: TRBJ1-2; CDR3 DNA: TGTGCCAGCAGGCCGACAGGGATCCCCTCAATGAGCGGCTACACCTTC; CDR3 protein: CASRPTGIPSMSGYTF
D gene: .; V gene: TRBV6-6; clone size: .; J gene: TRBJ1-3; CDR3 DNA: TGTGCCAGCAGTTTTCCAGGGATCTCTGGAAACACCATATATTTT; CDR3 protein: CASSFPGISGNTIYF
D gene: .; V gene: TRBV5-3; clone size: .; J gene: TRBJ2-1; CDR3 DNA: TGTGCCAGAAGCTACTGTGGTCGCGTCTACAATGAGCAGTTCTTC; CDR3 protein: CARSYCGRVYNEQFF
D gene: .; V gene: TRBV6-5; clone size: .; J gene: TRBJ1-1; CDR3 DNA: TGTGCCAGCAGTGCCGGTGGTCTGAACACTGAAGCTTTCTTT; CDR3 protein: CASSAGGLNTEAFF
D gene: TRBD1; V gene: TRBV6-1; clone size: .; J gene: TRBJ1-1; CDR3 DNA: TGTGCCAGCAGTGCATCCGGGACAGGGAACACTGAAGCTTTCTTT; CDR3 protein: CASSASGTGNTEAFF
D gene: TRBD1; V gene: TRBV5-1; clone size: .; J gene: TRBJ2-2; CDR3 DNA: TGCGCCAGCAGCGTGGACAGGAGTGAACCCCTGAACACCGGGGAGCTGTTTTTT; CDR3 protein: CASSVDRSEPLNTGELFF
D gene: .; V gene: TRBV7-2; clone size: .; J gene: TRBJ2-5; CDR3 DNA: TGTGCCAGCAGCTATAGGGGGAGCCAAGAGACCCAGTACTTC; CDR3 protein: CASSYRGSQETQYF
D gene: .; V gene: TRBV2; clone size: few; J gene: TRBJ1-2; CDR3 DNA: TGTGCCAGCACCTTATCGGGGGAGGTACCGACTAACCCCTATGGCTACACCTTC; CDR3 protein: CASTLSGEVPTNPYGYTF
D gene: TRBD1; V gene: TRBV5-6; clone size: .; J gene: TRBJ1-5; CDR3 DNA: TGTGCCAGCAGCTCCAGGACAGGGCCCCATCAGCCCCAGCATTTT; CDR3 protein: CASSSRTGPHQPQHF
D gene: .; V gene: TRBV27; clone size: .; J gene: TRBJ2-2; CDR3 DNA: TGTGCCAGCAGCCAGGGACTGAACACCGGGGAGCTGTTTTTT; CDR3 protein: CASSQGLNTGELFF
D gene: TRBD1; V gene: TRBV6-5; clone size: .; J gene: TRBJ1-1; CDR3 DNA: TGTGCCAGCAGAATGGACAGGGGTATGCCCCGCGGAGCTTTCTTT; CDR3 protein: CASRMDRGMPRGAFF